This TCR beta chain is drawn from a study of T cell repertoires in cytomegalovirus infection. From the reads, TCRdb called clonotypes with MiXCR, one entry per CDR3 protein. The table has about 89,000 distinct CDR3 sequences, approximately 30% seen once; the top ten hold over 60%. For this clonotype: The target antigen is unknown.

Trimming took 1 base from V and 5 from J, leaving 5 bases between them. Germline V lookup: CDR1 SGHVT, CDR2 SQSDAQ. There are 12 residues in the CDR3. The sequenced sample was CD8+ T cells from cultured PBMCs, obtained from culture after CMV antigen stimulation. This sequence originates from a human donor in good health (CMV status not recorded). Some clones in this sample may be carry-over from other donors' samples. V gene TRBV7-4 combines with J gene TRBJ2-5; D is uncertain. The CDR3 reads CASSLVLETQYF. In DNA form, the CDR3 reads TGTGCCAGCAGCTTAGTTCTTGAGACCCAGTACTTC. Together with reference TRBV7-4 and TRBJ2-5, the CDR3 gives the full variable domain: GAGVSQSPRYKVAKRGRDVALRCDSISGHVTLYWYRQTLGQGSEVLTYSQSDAQRDKSGRPSGRFSAERPERSVSTLKIQRTEQGDSAVYLCASSLVLETQYFGPGTRLLVL.